This TCR beta chain comes out of a study of T cell responses to AZD1222 COVID-19 vaccine. Sequencing was performed with immunoSEQ multiplex PCR; in TCRdb, only in-frame clones are kept and a portion is missing. The data contain approximately 80,000 clones, roughly 88% of them singletons. This clone has a single count. V lost 8 bases, J lost 0 bases, and 2 bases stayed unmatched. CDR3 length: 14 amino acids. Germline lookup yields CDR1 MDHEN and CDR2 SYDVKM. This TCR was sampled from an adult who received the AZD1222 COVID-19 vaccine. The chain carries TRBV28 and TRBJ2-7, with 12 bases aligning to TRBD2. Source: peripheral blood, taken 28 days after the second AZD1222 dose. The CDR3 sequence: CASRTSGNSYEQYF. In DNA, the CDR3 is TGTGCCAGCCGGACTAGCGGGAACTCCTACGAGCAGTACTTC.